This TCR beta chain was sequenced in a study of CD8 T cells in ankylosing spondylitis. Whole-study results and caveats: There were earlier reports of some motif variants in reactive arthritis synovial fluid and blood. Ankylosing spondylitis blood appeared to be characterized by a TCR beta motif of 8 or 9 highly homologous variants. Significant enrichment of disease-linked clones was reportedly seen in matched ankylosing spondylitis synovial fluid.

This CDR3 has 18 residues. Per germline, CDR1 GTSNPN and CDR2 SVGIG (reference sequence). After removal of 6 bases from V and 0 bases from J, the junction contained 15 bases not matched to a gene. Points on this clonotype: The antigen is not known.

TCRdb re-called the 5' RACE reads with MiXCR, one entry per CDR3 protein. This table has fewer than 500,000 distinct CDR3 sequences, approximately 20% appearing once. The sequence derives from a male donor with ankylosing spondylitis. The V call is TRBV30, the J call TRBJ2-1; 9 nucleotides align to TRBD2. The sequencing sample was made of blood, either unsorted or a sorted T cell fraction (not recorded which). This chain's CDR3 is CACTTGTSLRRSYNEQFF. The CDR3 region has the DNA TGTGCCTGTACGACCGGGACTAGCCTTCGTCGCTCCTACAATGAGCAGTTCTTC.